This passage covers 5 T cell receptor beta chains from one sample sequenced in a study of control samples from healthy donors and cancer patients. The method was immunoSEQ multiplex PCR; TCRdb's version includes in-frame clones alone and lacks a portion of them. The sample shows 55,000 to 75,000 clones, around 87% of them seen only once. Sequencing was done on a sample of PBMCs. All receptors derive from a woman aged 45-59 years with head and neck cancer.

The DNA for the CDR3 is TGTGCCAGCACCGGGACTACCTATGAGCAGTTCTTC. Its translation is CASTGTTYEQFF. This chain joins TRBV6-6 and TRBJ2-1, with TRBD2 matching over 7 bases. J was trimmed by 8 bases and V by 7 bases; bases with no gene match: 5. CDR1 MNHNY and CDR2 SVGAGI come from the germline V gene (reference sequence). The CDR3 length is 12 residues.

This sequence joins TRBV9 and TRBJ1-3; D is uncertain. Trimming left V 0 bases short and J 0 bases short, with 7 bases between. This CDR3 has 15 residues. Germline values: CDR1 SGDLS, CDR2 YYNGEE. The CDR3 DNA reads as TGTGCCAGCAGCGTAGCGATGAGCTCTGGAAACACCATATATTTT. Its protein is CASSVAMSSGNTIYF.

The J gene is TRBJ2-1, the V gene TRBV2, with TRBD2 as a possible D gene (6 bases). Germline CDR1 SNHLY, CDR2 FYNNEI. V was shortened by 4 bases and J by 12 bases, with 10 bases between the two germline ends. This CDR3 spans 11 amino acids. The CDR3 region has the DNA TGTGCCAGCAGTGGGGACTTCGGGCAGTTCTTC. This translates into CASSGDFGQFF. The whole variable domain, filled in from reference TRBV2 and TRBJ2-1, reads EPEVTQTPSHQVTQMGQEVILRCVPISNHLYFYWYRQILGQKVEFLVSFYNNEISEKSEIFDDQFSVERPDGSNFTLKIRSTKLEDSAMYFCASSGDFGQFFGPGTRLTVL.

This clone is a singleton in its sample. The chain joins TRBV19 to TRBJ1-1; D is perhaps TRBD1 (6 bases). V lost 4 bases to trimming and J lost 3 bases, with 12 bases between them. The CDR3 has 14 amino acids. CDR1 and CDR2 (germline): LNHDA, SQIVND (reference sequence). This CDR3 reads CASSSQGRYTEAFF. CDR3 coding DNA: TGTGCCAGTAGTAGTCAGGGGCGATACACTGAAGCTTTCTTT.

The chain couples TRBV6-6 to TRBJ1-5, with a tentative D call TRBD1 (5 bases). The CDR3 is 17 amino acids. Per germline, CDR1 MNHNY and CDR2 SVGAGI (reference sequence). V lost 5 bases and J lost 0, with 17 bases in between. The CDR3 reads CASSPRSDRNSNQPQHF. The CDR3 DNA reads as TGTGCCAGCAGTCCTCGATCCGACAGAAATAGCAATCAGCCCCAGCATTTT.